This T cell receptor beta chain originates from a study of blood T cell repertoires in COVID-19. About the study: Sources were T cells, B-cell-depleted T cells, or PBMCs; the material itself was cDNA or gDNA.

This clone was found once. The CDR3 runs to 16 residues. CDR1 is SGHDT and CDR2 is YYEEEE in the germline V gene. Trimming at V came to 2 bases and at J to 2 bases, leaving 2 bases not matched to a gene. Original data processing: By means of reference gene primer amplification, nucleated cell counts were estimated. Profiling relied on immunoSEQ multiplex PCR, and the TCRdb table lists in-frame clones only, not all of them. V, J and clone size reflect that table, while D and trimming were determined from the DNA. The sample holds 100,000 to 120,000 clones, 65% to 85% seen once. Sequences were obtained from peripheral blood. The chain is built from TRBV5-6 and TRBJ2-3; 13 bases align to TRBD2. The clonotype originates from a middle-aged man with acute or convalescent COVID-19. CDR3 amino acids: CASSFGLAGVTDTQYF. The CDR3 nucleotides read TGTGCCAGCAGCTTCGGACTAGCGGGGGTCACAGATACGCAGTATTTT.